Listed here are 23 T cell receptor beta chains from one sample, sequenced in a study of breast tumors, draining lymph nodes, adjacent tissues. TCRdb re-analysed the multiplex PCR reads in MiXCR, keeping a single row per CDR3 protein. The sample includes some 100,000 distinct CDR3 sequences, 21% of them seen just once. The lymph nodes were axillary draining lymph nodes from breast cancer patients. Sequencing used axillary lymph node tissue. These receptors came from a female donor with breast cancer. Some clones in this sample may be carry-over from other donors' samples.

This clonotype was picked up many times. The V and J genes are TRBV6-6 and TRBJ2-5; 8 bases line up with TRBD2. The CDR3 is made up of 14 amino acids. Germline V gene data show CDR1 as MNHNY and CDR2 as SVGAGI (reference sequence). Trimming at V came to 4 bases and at J to 4 bases, leaving 5 bases not matched to a gene. In DNA, the CDR3 is TGTGCCAGCAGTTTGACGGGGGGGCCAGAGACCCAGTACTTC. This encodes CASSLTGGPETQYF.

This clonotype was found many times. J is TRBJ2-3 and V is TRBV30; 11 bases align to TRBD2. The ends lost 5 bases at V and 3 bases at J; junction bases unmatched: 7. Germline CDR1 GTSNPN, CDR2 SVGIG (reference sequence). The CDR3 totals 15 residues. For the CDR3, the DNA is TGTGCCTGGTCTAGCGGGGGGCCGGGGACAGATACGCAGTATTTT. Translating it yields CAWSSGGPGTDTQYF. The full variable domain, in which reference TRBV30 and TRBJ2-3 provide the parts outside the CDR3, is SQTIHQWPATLVQPVGSPLSLECTVEGTSNPNLYWYRQAAGRGLQLLFYSVGIGQISSEVPQNLSASRPQDRQFILSSKKLLLSDSGFYLCAWSSGGPGTDTQYFGPGTRLTVL.

This clonotype was observed many times. J is TRBJ2-3 and V is TRBV20-1; the D is unclear. Per germline, CDR1 DFQATT and CDR2 SNEGSKA (reference sequence). Trimming took 1 base from V and 2 from J, leaving 13 bases between them. The CDR3 totals 15 residues. In DNA form, the CDR3 reads TGCAGTGCTAGAGGTTTAGGGCAAGTCACAGATACGCAGTATTTT. Its translation: CSARGLGQVTDTQYF.

At least ten counts were recorded for this clonotype. CDR3 DNA sequence: TGCGCCAGCAGCCTGCTAAGTGGGCAGCAGTACTTC. Translation: CASSLLSGQQYF. The rearrangement uses TRBV4-1 and TRBJ2-7; D unresolved. Germline V gene lookup returns CDR1 MGHRA and CDR2 YSYEKL. Between the trimmed V and J ends, which lost 4 bases and 8 bases, there was a span of 12 bases. The CDR3 runs to 12 residues.

This clonotype was detected ten times or more. The chain has TRBV11-3 and TRBJ2-5, with a possible D match to TRBD1 (5 bases). In germline, CDR1 is SGHNT, CDR2 YENEEA. V shed 1 base and J shed 1 base, with 10 bases lying between them. The CDR3 is 15 residues long. In DNA form, the CDR3 reads TGTGCCAGCAGCTTAGGGGCAGGGTCCCAAGAGACCCAGTACTTC. Translated: CASSLGAGSQETQYF.

The chain couples TRBV24-1 to TRBJ1-5, with D possibly matching TRBD1 (5 bases). Trimming removed 5 bases from V and 3 bases from J, with 13 bases in between. Germline V gene sequence: CDR1 KGHDR, CDR2 SFDVKD. The CDR3 contains 15 residues. The DNA for the CDR3 is TGTGCCACCAGTGGGGCCGGGGGGTTCAATCAGCCCCAGCATTTT. Translating it yields CATSGAGGFNQPQHF.

The genes are TRBV28 and TRBJ2-7, with D possibly matching TRBD2 (6 bases). This CDR3 is 18 amino acids long. Trimming took off 4 bases at V and 1 base at J, with 23 bases between the two ends. CDR1 MDHEN and CDR2 SYDVKM come from the germline V gene. The CDR3, as DNA: TGTGCCAGCAGTTCCTCTTTAAATAACGGCGGGAAATCCTACGAGCAGTACTTC. Protein product: CASSSSLNNGGKSYEQYF.

With respect to this clonotype: A much larger clone is a single base away; this may be a read error. The rearrangement uses TRBV5-1 and TRBJ2-2, with 10 bases that match TRBD2. Germline values: CDR1 SGHRS, CDR2 YFSETQ. The J segment lost 6 bases and the V segment lost 1 base, leaving 6 bases of the junction unmatched. The CDR3 consists of 16 residues. CDR3 loop: CASSLLAGDDAGELFF. CDR3 DNA sequence: TGCGCCAGCAGCTTGCTAGCGGGGGATGACGCCGGGGAGCTGTTTTTT.

At least ten counts were recorded for this clonotype. The chain is built from TRBV20-1 and TRBJ2-5; 11 bases agree with TRBD2. Trimming took 1 base from V and 4 from J; bases not matched to a gene: 8. Germline CDR1 reads DFQATT; CDR2 reads SNEGSKA (reference sequence). The length of the CDR3 is 16 residues. CDR3 nucleotide sequence: TGCAGTGCTAGAGGGTGGATAGCGGGAGGGGGAGAGACCCAGTACTTC. It codes for CSARGWIAGGGETQYF.

The table lists this clonotype with many counts. The chain couples TRBV12-3 or TRBV12-4 to TRBJ2-5; 9 bases fit TRBD1. This CDR3 is built from 14 residues. The ends lost 7 bases at V and 3 bases at J; junction bases unmatched: 6. As DNA, the CDR3 is TGTGCCAGCACCCCTAGGACAGGGGAAGAGACCCAGTACTTC. Its translation: CASTPRTGEETQYF.

Ten or more counts support this clonotype. The V call is TRBV5-1, the J call TRBJ2-1; D gene unclear. This CDR3 has 13 residues. Germline-derived CDR1 and CDR2 are SGHRS and YFSETQ. Deletions cut 2 bases from V and 3 bases from J, with 6 bases between. The CDR3 reads CASSFRVYNEQFF. CDR3 nucleotides: TGCGCCAGCAGCTTCCGGGTCTACAATGAGCAGTTCTTC.

This clonotype occurred many times. The chain has TRBV20-1 and TRBJ2-7; 8 bases match TRBD2. Germline V gene lookup returns CDR1 DFQATT and CDR2 SNEGSKA (reference sequence). The J segment lost 6 bases and the V segment lost 6 bases, leaving 25 bases of the junction unmatched. The CDR3 is 18 residues long. The CDR3 DNA reads as TGCAGTGCCCCCCCCTACGGGCGGGGGGACCCCGGCTACAGCGAGCAGTACTTC. Encoded protein: CSAPPYGRGDPGYSEQYF.

J is TRBJ2-3 and V is TRBV11-3, with 11 bases fitting TRBD1. The germline V gene has CDR1 SGHNT and CDR2 YENEEA. CDR3 length: 17 amino acids. The J segment lost 4 bases and the V segment lost 2 bases, leaving 8 bases of the junction unmatched. Written as DNA, the CDR3 is TGTGCCAGCAGCTTACACTACCGGGACAGGGGGTCAGATACGCAGTATTTT. Protein product: CASSLHYRDRGSDTQYF. The whole variable domain, remainder taken from reference TRBV11-3 and TRBJ2-3, is EAGVVQSPRYKIIEKKQPVAFWCNPISGHNTLYWYLQNLGQGPELLIRYENEEAVDDSQLPKDRFSAERLKGVDSTLKIQPAELGDSAVYLCASSLHYRDRGSDTQYFGPGTRLTVL.

The chain links TRBV30 to TRBJ2-1; 11 nucleotides match TRBD2. Germline V gene sequence: CDR1 GTSNPN, CDR2 SVGIG (reference sequence). The CDR3 consists of 16 residues. V shed 0 bases and J 8 bases; nucleotides not matched to a gene: 9. In nucleotides, the CDR3 is TGTGCCTGGAGTGTACGTGTAGCGGGGGGGCCGTATGAGCAGTTCTTC. This encodes CAWSVRVAGGPYEQFF.

This clonotype was seen repeatedly, ten times or more. V is TRBV20-1 and J is TRBJ1-2, with a weak D call TRBD1 (5 bases). Germline loops: CDR1 DFQATT, CDR2 SNEGSKA (reference sequence). This CDR3 has 14 residues. The V gene lost 5 bases and the J gene lost 6 bases, with 19 bases spanning the gap. The CDR3 DNA is TGCAGTGCTGCCACCGATGTGGTGGGGCATGGCTACACCTTC. As protein: CSAATDVVGHGYTF.

This clonotype was seen many times. The chain has TRBV10-3 and TRBJ2-1; TRBD2 is a possible D gene (6 bases). Germline V gene sequence: CDR1 ENHRY, CDR2 SYGVKD. This CDR3 is 13 amino acids long. The CDR3 loop is CAHRGISDNEQFF. CDR3 nucleotide sequence: TGTGCTCATCGCGGGATCTCGGATAATGAGCAGTTCTTC.

This clonotype occurred many times. The chain links TRBV9 to TRBJ1-6; D not resolved. Germline CDR1 SGDLS, CDR2 YYNGEE. Trimming stripped 3 bases from V and 0 bases from J, with 10 bases between. CDR3 length: 16 residues. The CDR3 nucleotides are TGTGCCAGCAGCGCCTCGGGGAGCTCCTATAATTCACCCCTCCACTTT. Translation: CASSASGSSYNSPLHF.

In this sample, this clonotype turned up many times. The chain combines TRBV20-1 with TRBJ1-2; D possibly corresponds to TRBD1 (5 bases). CDR1 and CDR2 (germline): DFQATT, SNEGSKA (reference sequence). This CDR3 is built from 14 residues. V lost 0 bases, J lost 5 bases, and 13 bases lay in between. The DNA for the CDR3 is TGCAGTGCTAGAGATTGGGGCGATCTTTATGGCTACACCTTC. Protein product: CSARDWGDLYGYTF.

This clonotype has ten or more counts. The chain joins TRBV29-1 to TRBJ1-4; TRBD1 aligns across 8 bases. This CDR3 contains 15 residues. Germline values: CDR1 SQVTM, CDR2 ANQGSEA. The ends lost 0 bases at V and 4 bases at J; junction bases unmatched: 4. CDR3 nucleotides: TGCAGCGTTGAAGAGACAGGGGCCCTTAATGAAAAACTGTTTTTT. Amino acids: CSVEETGALNEKLFF.

There are many counts of this clonotype. This chain connects TRBV24-1 to TRBJ2-3; 12 positions match TRBD1. CDR3 size: 16 residues. CDR1 KGHDR and CDR2 SFDVKD come from the germline V gene. V trimming: 4 bases; J trimming: 8 bases; junction bases outside the gene matches: 9. The CDR3 DNA follows: TGTGCCACCAGTGAGTCCGGGACAGGGGGCTCCGGTACGCAGTATTTT. It translates to CATSESGTGGSGTQYF.

To note about this clonotype: This may stem from a read error, because a much larger clone lies one nucleotide away. The chain couples TRBV20-1 to TRBJ2-3; D not certain. Trimming pared 3 bases from V and 8 bases from J, leaving 18 bases between. The germline gives CDR1 DFQATT, CDR2 SNEGSKA (reference sequence). The CDR3 has 14 residues. The CDR3: CSARPAATSGTQYF. CDR3 DNA sequence: TGCAGTGCTAGGCCCGCAGCCACCTCTGGTACGCAGTATTTT.

This clonotype came up many times. The genes are TRBV28 and TRBJ1-3; D uncertain. The CDR3 is 16 amino acids. The germline V and J ends were trimmed by 8 bases and 4 bases, with 21 bases remaining between them. CDR1 is MDHEN and CDR2 is SYDVKM in the germline V gene. CDR3 nucleotide sequence: TGTGCCAGCCAAGGTACATCGGGTTTATCGGGAAACACCATATATTTT. Translating it yields CASQGTSGLSGNTIYF.

There are many counts of this clonotype. The chain employs TRBV5-1 and TRBJ2-5; D might be TRBD2 (5 bases). The germline V and J ends were trimmed by 4 bases and 2 bases, with 9 bases remaining between them. The CDR3 contains 13 residues. Germline CDR1 is SGHRS and CDR2 is YFSETQ. Here the CDR3 DNA reads TGCGCCAGCAGCAACGGGATGCAAGAGACCCAGTACTTC. It yields the protein CASSNGMQETQYF.